The rows below give T cell receptor beta chains drawn from one sample of a study of human thymus T cells. Method: immunoSEQ multiplex PCR; TCRdb's copy keeps in-frame clones and lacks some. The repertoire has some 130,000 clones, around 95% of them found once; the top ten carry more than 0.02%. The sample comprised thymus tissue. The receptor set was obtained from a boy younger than two with a congenital heart defect but otherwise immunologically healthy. Each CDR3 is given with its conserved first and last residue. The D gene is left open where the match is weak. Some rows mark clone size as missing; the rest say once, few, many or name a class of expanded clone.

>TRBJ1-5|.|TRBV25-1|.
TGTGCCAGCGGACCCGGGACGGAGAATCAGCCCCAGCATTTT
CASGPGTENQPQHF
>TRBJ2-6|.|TRBV13|.
TGTGCCAGCAGCTTATTTGACAGGACGCTTTCTCTTGGGGCCAACGTCCTGACTTTC
CASSLFDRTLSLGANVLTF
>TRBJ1-3|.|TRBV15|.
TGTGCCACCAGCAGAGGGAACGGACAGCCAATTAATCGAAACACCATATATTTT
CATSRGNGQPINRNTIYF
>TRBJ1-1|.|TRBV19|.
TGTGCCAGTAGTATAAGGGCCTCCACTGAAGCTTTCTTT
CASSIRASTEAFF
>TRBJ1-2|.|TRBV19|few
TGTGCCAGTAGTATCGACCTCCTGGGTGGCTACACCTTC
CASSIDLLGGYTF
>TRBJ1-5|TRBD1|TRBV4-1|.
TGCGCCAGCAGCCAAGCCGGGACAGGGGGGAAAGGGGCCCAGCATTTT
CASSQAGTGGKGAQHF
>TRBJ1-1|.|TRBV3-1/TRBV3-2|.
TGTGCCGGCCTTGAAGCTTTCTTT
CAGLEAFF
>TRBJ2-5|TRBD1|TRBV4-3|.
TGCGCCAGCAGCCAAGACTTCCAGGGACAGGTCCAAGAGACCCAGTACTTC
CASSQDFQGQVQETQYF
>TRBJ1-6|.|TRBV7-9|.
TGTGCCAGCAGCTACAGGTCGTCCCTCCACTTT
CASSYRSSLHF
>TRBJ2-2|.|TRBV21-1|.
TGTGCCAGCAGCAAAGTCGGGGGGCCACCTTACACCGGGGAGCTGTTTTTT
CASSKVGGPPYTGELFF
>TRBJ2-2|TRBD1|TRBV27|.
TGTGCCAGCAGTTTGGTCACCGGGACAGAGATCACCGGGGAGCTGTTTTTT
CASSLVTGTEITGELFF
>TRBJ1-6|TRBD1|TRBV7-2|.
TGTGCCAGCAGCTTAGGGGGACAGGGCAAGTCACCCCTCCACTTT
CASSLGGQGKSPLHF
>TRBJ1-2|.|TRBV4-1|once
TGCGCCAGCAGCCAAGATCGCCGCTTCGGGACTCCGAGAAATAACTATGGCTACACCTTC
CASSQDRRFGTPRNNYGYTF
>TRBJ1-3|.|TRBV7-9|.
TGTGCCAGCAGCTACCCGGGACCTTATCTTTCTGGAAACACCATATATTTT
CASSYPGPYLSGNTIYF
>TRBJ2-3|.|TRBV5-1|.
TGCGCCAGCAGCCCTACAAAGGGGACAGATACGCAGTATTTT
CASSPTKGTDTQYF
>TRBJ1-6|.|TRBV5-5|.
TGTGCCAGCAGCCTAGGACGGCTAGCATCACCCCTCCACTTT
CASSLGRLASPLHF